This section outlines one T cell receptor (beta chain) sequence together with its context. This clonotype has only a few counts. The clone's antigen remains unknown. Base qualities are missing; no much larger clone stands one base away. These data originate in a study of response to subunit inactivated influenza vaccine (dated by TCRdb to the late 2010s). Study-level background: Deep quantitative profiling of the T cell receptor repertoire was used in the study to follow responses to a trivalent subunit inactivated influenza vaccine. The full study reports these points: It was suggested by the authors that each seasonal influenza vaccination may recruit only a limited number of new T cells.

Inclusive of the bounding cysteine and phenylalanine, the CDR3 is 12 residues long. CDR3 DNA is the only sequence kept; it has 36 bases, read in frame from the first base. CDR1 and CDR2 are drawn from the germline V gene (reference sequence): DFQATT, SNEGSKA. V is clipped by 6 bases and J by 5 bases, and the sequence between their germline boundaries is 10 bases long. The library was obtained by RT-PCR. Data came from an Illumina HiSeq 2500. The public reads were reprocessed in TCRdb via fastp at Q25 and MiXCR, keeping in-frame beta chains. Merged by CDR3 protein, the rows form single entries marked with the most common genes and DNA. This sample lists 700,000 to 900,000 distinct CDR3 sequences; around 20% were detected once. Of the sample, about 10% is held by the ten largest clones.

The sequence was collected from a man between 45 and 60 years old who received an inactivated influenza vaccine. Donor details come from another sample of the same person, matched by shared clones. In this chain, TRBV20-1 is recombined with TRBJ1-4, with the D gene not confidently named. The sample consisted of PBMCs from blood, taken roughly 5 days after vaccination. CDR3 protein: CSAYRGNEKLFF. The DNA is as follows: TGCAGTGCATACCGTGGGAATGAAAAACTGTTTTTT.